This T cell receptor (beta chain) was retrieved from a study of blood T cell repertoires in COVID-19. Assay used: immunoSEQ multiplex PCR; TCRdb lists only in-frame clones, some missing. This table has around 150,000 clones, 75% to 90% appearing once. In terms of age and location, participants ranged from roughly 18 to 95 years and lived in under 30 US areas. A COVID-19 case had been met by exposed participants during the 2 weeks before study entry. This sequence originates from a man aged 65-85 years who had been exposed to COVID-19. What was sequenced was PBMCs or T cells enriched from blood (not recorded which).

CDR3 sequence (DNA): TGTGCCAGCACCCGAAGGGGGTTTACCTACGAGCAGTACTTC. Translation gives CASTRRGFTYEQYF. This sequence joins TRBV28 and TRBJ2-7; TRBD1 is a possible D gene (6 bases). Trimming took off 7 bases at V and 2 bases at J, with 15 bases between the two ends. The CDR3 is 14 amino acids. Per the germline V gene, CDR1 is MDHEN and CDR2 is SYDVKM.